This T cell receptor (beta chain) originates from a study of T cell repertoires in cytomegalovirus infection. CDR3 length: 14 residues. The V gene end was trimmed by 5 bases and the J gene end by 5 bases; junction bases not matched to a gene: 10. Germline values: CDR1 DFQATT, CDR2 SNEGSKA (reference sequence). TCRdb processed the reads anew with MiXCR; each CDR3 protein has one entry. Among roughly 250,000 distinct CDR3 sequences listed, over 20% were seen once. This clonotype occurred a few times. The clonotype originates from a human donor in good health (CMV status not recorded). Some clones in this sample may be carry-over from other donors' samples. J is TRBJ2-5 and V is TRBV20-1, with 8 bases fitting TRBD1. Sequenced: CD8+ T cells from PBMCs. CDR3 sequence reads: CSAGYGQGLETQYF. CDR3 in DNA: TGCAGTGCTGGATACGGACAGGGTCTGGAGACCCAGTACTTC.